Following are 18 T cell receptor beta chains from one sample sequenced in a study of beta chain features in type 1 diabetes. The isolated RNA, all of it, was reverse transcribed, so expressed TCRB transcripts were what got sequenced. Produced via immunoSEQ multiplex PCR; TCRdb's table is partial and in-frame only. The sample holds 240,000 or so clones, less than 35% seen once. Specimen: central memory CD4+ T cells from blood. The receptors derive from a man between 25 and 39 years old in good health.

V is TRBV4-1 and J is TRBJ2-7; TRBD1 matches at 9 bases. The V and J ends lost 4 bases and 2 bases, in that order; junction bases with no gene match: 3. Per germline, CDR1 MGHRA and CDR2 YSYEKL. The CDR3 is 14 residues long. As DNA, the CDR3 is TGCGCCAGCAGCCCGGACAGGGGACCCTACGAGCAGTACTTC. This translates into CASSPDRGPYEQYF.

This chain connects TRBV5-4 to TRBJ2-1, with TRBD1 matching 7 bases. This CDR3 comprises 13 residues. Looked up from germline, CDR1 is SGHNT and CDR2 is YYREEE (reference sequence). The junction had 1 base not matched to a gene; V was cut back by 3 bases and J by 4 bases. As DNA, the CDR3 is TGTGCCAGCAGCTGGGACAGTTACAATGAGCAGTTCTTC. Its translation is CASSWDSYNEQFF.

This clone turned up a few times. The CDR3 here is CASSLGQRAYEQYF. The CDR3 DNA reads as TGTGCCAGCAGCTTGGGACAGAGAGCCTACGAGCAGTACTTC. The chain is built from TRBV7-8 and TRBJ2-7; 7 bases fit TRBD1. Per the germline V gene, CDR1 is SGHVS and CDR2 is FQNEAQ. V lost 3 bases, J lost 2 bases, and 4 bases stayed unmatched. The CDR3 extends over 14 amino acids.

The chain joins TRBV5-4 to TRBJ1-6; D uncertain. CDR1 and CDR2 from the germline V gene are SGHNT and YYREEE (reference sequence). This CDR3 has 13 amino acids. V was cut by 4 bases and J by 8 bases, with 10 bases left in between. The chain's CDR3 is CASSQDLYSPLHF. The CDR3 nucleotides read TGTGCCAGCAGCCAGGACTTATATTCACCCCTCCACTTT.

In this sample, this clone turned up once. A read error is possible here, since a much larger clone lies one base away. The CDR3 DNA is TGTGCCAGCAGCCAGTACCAAGAGACCCAGTACTTC. It encodes CASSQYQETQYF. The chain employs TRBV2 and TRBJ2-5; unclear D gene. The CDR3 consists of 12 residues. The V end lost 6 bases, the J end lost 0 bases, and 5 bases lay between the germline ends. CDR1 SNHLY and CDR2 FYNNEI come from the germline V gene.

The chain joins TRBV5-1 to TRBJ2-3, with 8 bases matching TRBD2. CDR1 is SGHRS, CDR2 YFSETQ, per germline. The V segment lost 0 bases and the J segment 5 bases; nucleotides outside the gene matches: 2. There are 14 residues in the CDR3. CDR3 bases: TGCGCCAGCAGCTTGGTTGCGGGAGGAGATACGCAGTATTTT. Amino acids: CASSLVAGGDTQYF.

In its sample, this clone was seen a few times. The chain uses TRBV29-1 and TRBJ2-3; D is ambiguous. Trimming shortened V by 1 base and J by 0 bases, and 8 bases separated the two germline ends. The CDR3 extends over 14 amino acids. Germline V gives CDR1 SQVTM, CDR2 ANQGSEA. The CDR3 loop reads CSVEAHWSTDTQYF. The CDR3 DNA follows: TGCAGCGTTGAAGCCCACTGGAGCACAGATACGCAGTATTTT.

This clone was seen more than once but under ten times. This chain links TRBV15 with TRBJ2-3, with D perhaps TRBD1 or TRBD2 (5 bases each). Germline V gene data show CDR1 as LNHNV and CDR2 as YYDKDF (reference sequence). Trimming removed 3 bases from V and 1 base from J, with 11 bases in between. The CDR3 length is 15 residues. The CDR3: CATSSGGVGTDTQYF. The DNA of the CDR3 is TGTGCCACCAGCAGTGGGGGTGTCGGCACAGATACGCAGTATTTT.

The table lists this clone with a few counts. This chain connects TRBV30 to TRBJ1-4; D perhaps matches TRBD1 (5 bases). The CDR3 length is 15 residues. Germline V gene lookup returns CDR1 GTSNPN and CDR2 SVGIG (reference sequence). Trimming cost V 2 bases and J 8 bases, with 18 bases left between them. CDR3 DNA sequence: TGTGCCTGGAGTCCCCTGGGGCAGGGTCGGGAAAAACTGTTTTTT. Its protein is CAWSPLGQGREKLFF.

This chain connects TRBV29-1 to TRBJ2-3, with D perhaps matching TRBD1 (5 bases). CDR3 length: 15 amino acids. Looked up from germline, CDR1 is SQVTM and CDR2 is ANQGSEA. V lost 3 bases, J lost 0 bases, and 13 bases lay in between. The CDR3 nucleotides are TGCAGCGTTGAGGGCACAGGAACTAGCACAGATACGCAGTATTTT. This encodes CSVEGTGTSTDTQYF.

This clone was seen at least ten times. This same CDR3 is encoded by further DNA sequences in the sample. The J gene is TRBJ1-1, the V gene TRBV28; no firm D call. Germline loops: CDR1 MDHEN, CDR2 SYDVKM. The V end was cut by 2 bases, the J end by 1 base, with 5 bases between. The CDR3 is 13 residues long. The CDR3 region is CASSLGSNTEAFF. The CDR3 DNA sequence: TGTGCCAGCAGTTTAGGATCGAACACTGAAGCTTTCTTT.

The chain couples TRBV13 to TRBJ2-5, with D hard to call. Germline assignment: CDR1 PRHDT and CDR2 FYEKMQ (reference sequence). V was shortened by 5 bases and J by 4 bases, with 11 bases between the two germline ends. This CDR3 has 13 residues. CDR3 in amino acids: CASSPVAPETQYF. DNA of the CDR3: TGTGCCAGCAGCCCCGTAGCTCCAGAGACCCAGTACTTC.

J is TRBJ1-1 and V is TRBV7-2, with D possibly TRBD1 on 6 matching bases. CDR1 and CDR2 from the germline V gene are SGHTA and FQGNSA. The CDR3 loop spans 14 amino acids. Trimming stripped 5 bases from V and 3 bases from J, with 13 bases between. CDR3 sequence (DNA): TGTGCCAGCAGCCCGGACAGCTCCCACACTGAAGCTTTCTTT. Residues: CASSPDSSHTEAFF.

This clone was counted between two and nine times. The chain uses TRBV29-1 and TRBJ2-1; a possible D gene is TRBD1 (5 bases). The CDR3 length is 15 residues. Trimming removed 1 base from V and 4 bases from J, with 14 bases in between. Germline CDR1 is SQVTM and CDR2 is ANQGSEA. In nucleotides, the CDR3 is TGCAGCGTTGAAGGACCCGGACAAAAGTACAATGAGCAGTTCTTC. It codes for CSVEGPGQKYNEQFF.

V gene TRBV6-5 combines with J gene TRBJ2-2; D unclear. The length of the CDR3 is 12 residues. The ends were cut back, 6 bases at V and 6 bases at J, with 8 bases in the middle. CDR1 and CDR2 (germline): MNHEY, SVGAGI. CDR3 amino acids: CASSTSAGELFF. For the CDR3, the DNA is TGTGCCAGCAGCACGTCCGCCGGGGAGCTGTTTTTT.

This clone came up many times. V and J are TRBV29-1 and TRBJ2-6; D not resolved. V lost 4 bases and J lost 4, with 8 bases in between. Per germline, CDR1 SQVTM and CDR2 ANQGSEA. The CDR3 has 13 amino acids. The CDR3 nucleotides are TGCAGCGTTGGGGCAGAAGGGGCCAACGTCCTGACTTTC. Translated, it gives CSVGAEGANVLTF.

In this sample, this clone turned up once. The chain carries TRBV14 and TRBJ2-1, with 10 positions matching TRBD2. The CDR3 contains 14 residues. CDR1 and CDR2 (germline): SGHDN, FVKESK. The J segment lost 9 bases and the V segment lost 5 bases, leaving 7 bases of the junction unmatched. In nucleotides, the CDR3 is TGTGCCAGCAGCACAAATAGCGGGGGGACTGAGCAGTTCTTC. It encodes CASSTNSGGTEQFF.

This clone occurred a few times. The V and J genes are TRBV5-6 and TRBJ2-4, with D perhaps TRBD1 or TRBD2 (6 bases each). V dropped 0 bases and J dropped 8 bases, with 12 bases sitting between them. CDR3 length: 14 residues. Germline CDR1 reads SGHDT; CDR2 reads YYEEEE. CDR3 coding DNA: TGTGCCAGCAGCTTGGCCGGGGGCGCGGACATTCAGTACTTC. Translating it yields CASSLAGGADIQYF.